The clone carrying this T cell receptor (beta chain) was picked up one time. The record originates from a study of blood T cell repertoires in COVID-19. About the study: Acute and convalescent COVID-19 specimens originated in the United States, Italy and Spain. PBMCs, B-cell-depleted T cells, or T cells were the source of the cDNA or gDNA that made up the material.

Repertoires were generated with immunoSEQ multiplex PCR, while TCRdb's copy carries only in-frame clones and drops some. The sample yields roughly 330,000 clones, 80% to 90% seen once. Trimming took 7 bases from V and 1 from J, leaving 16 bases between them. Germline-derived CDR1 and CDR2 are SQVTM and ANQGSEA. This CDR3 spans 14 amino acids. The sample comprised PBMCs or T cells enriched from blood (not recorded which). The V gene is TRBV29-1, the J gene TRBJ1-1, with a tentative D call TRBD1 (6 bases). The clonotype was recovered from a woman aged 25 to 45 who had recovered from COVID-19. As DNA, the CDR3 is TGCAGCGGTGCACAGGGTTTAAGGAACACTGAAGCTTTCTTT. The encoded protein is CSGAQGLRNTEAFF.